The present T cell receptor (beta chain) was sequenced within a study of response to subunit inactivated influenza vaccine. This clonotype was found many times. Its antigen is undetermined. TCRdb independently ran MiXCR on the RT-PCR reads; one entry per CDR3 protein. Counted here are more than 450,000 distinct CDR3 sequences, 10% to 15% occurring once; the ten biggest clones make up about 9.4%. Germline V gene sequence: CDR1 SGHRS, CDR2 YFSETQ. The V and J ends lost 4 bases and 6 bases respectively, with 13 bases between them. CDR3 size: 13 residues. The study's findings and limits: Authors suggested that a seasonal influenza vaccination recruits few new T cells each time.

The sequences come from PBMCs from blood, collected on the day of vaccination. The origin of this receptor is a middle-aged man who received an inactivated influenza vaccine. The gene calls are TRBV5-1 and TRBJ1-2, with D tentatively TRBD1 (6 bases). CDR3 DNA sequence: TGCGCCAGCAGCCCGCGCCCAGGGGATGGCTACACCTTC. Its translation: CASSPRPGDGYTF.